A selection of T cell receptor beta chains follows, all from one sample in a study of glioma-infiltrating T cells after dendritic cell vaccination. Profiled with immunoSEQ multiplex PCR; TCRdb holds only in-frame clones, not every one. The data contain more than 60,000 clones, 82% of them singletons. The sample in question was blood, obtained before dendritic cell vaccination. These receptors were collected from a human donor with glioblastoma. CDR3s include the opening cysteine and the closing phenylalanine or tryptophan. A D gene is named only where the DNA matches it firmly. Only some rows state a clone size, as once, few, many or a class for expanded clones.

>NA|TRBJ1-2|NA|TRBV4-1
CASSQGPRGYTF
TGCGCCAGCAGCCAAGGACCGAGGGGCTACACCTTC
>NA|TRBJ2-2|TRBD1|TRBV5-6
CASSRGTGQNTGELFF
TGTGCCAGCAGTCGCGGGACAGGCCAGAACACCGGGGAGCTGTTTTTT
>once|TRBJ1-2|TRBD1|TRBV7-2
CASSSSGTVGGYTF
TGTGCCAGCAGCTCGTCCGGGACAGTGGGCGGCTACACCTTC
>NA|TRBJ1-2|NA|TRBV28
CASSLWRNYGYTF
TGTGCCAGCAGTCTATGGCGGAACTATGGCTACACCTTC
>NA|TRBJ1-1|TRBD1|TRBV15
CVTLHRGGSPEAFF
TGTGTCACCCTCCACAGGGGGGGGAGTCCTGAAGCTTTCTTT
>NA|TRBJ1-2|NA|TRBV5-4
CASSPEGANYGYTF
TGTGCCAGCAGTCCAGAAGGGGCTAACTATGGCTACACCTTC
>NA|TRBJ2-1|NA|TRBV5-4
CASSFSNGGALYNEQFF
TGTGCCAGCAGCTTTTCAAATGGGGGGGCCCTCTACAATGAGCAGTTCTTC
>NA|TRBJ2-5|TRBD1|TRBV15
CATSSGRGTGYYTQYF
TGTGCCACCAGCAGTGGCAGGGGGACAGGATATTATACCCAGTACTTC
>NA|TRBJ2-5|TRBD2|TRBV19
CATRGASGFSQETQYF
TGTGCCACCCGCGGGGCTAGCGGGTTCTCCCAAGAGACCCAGTACTTC
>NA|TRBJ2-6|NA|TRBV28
CASSPPRETGANVLTF
TGTGCCAGCAGTCCCCCTCGGGAAACTGGGGCCAACGTCCTGACTTTC
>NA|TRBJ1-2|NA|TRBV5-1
CASSLDQGTGYTF
TGCGCCAGCAGCTTGGATCAGGGTACTGGCTACACCTTC
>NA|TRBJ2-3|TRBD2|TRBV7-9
CASSFSGTSGGADTQYF
TGTGCCAGCAGCTTTTCCGGGACTAGCGGGGGGGCAGATACGCAGTATTTT
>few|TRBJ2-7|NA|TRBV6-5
CASSYGAGGYEQYF
TGTGCCAGCAGTTACGGGGCAGGAGGGTACGAGCAGTACTTC
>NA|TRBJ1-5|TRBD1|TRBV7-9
CASSYGTGGSPQHF
TGTGCCAGCAGCTACGGGACAGGAGGTTCGCCCCAGCATTTT
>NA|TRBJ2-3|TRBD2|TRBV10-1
CAAFTGTSGGWGTDTQYF
TGCGCCGCTTTCACCGGGACTAGCGGGGGGTGGGGGACAGATACGCAGTATTTT
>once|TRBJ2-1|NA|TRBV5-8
CASSLRTIRGIDEQFF
TGTGCCAGCAGCCTCCGGACTATCCGGGGCATAGATGAGCAGTTCTTC
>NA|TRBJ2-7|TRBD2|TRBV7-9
CASSWGLVDEQYF
TGTGCCAGCAGCTGGGGACTAGTCGACGAGCAGTACTTC
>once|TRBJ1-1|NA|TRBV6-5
CASSTGLNTEAFF
TGTGCCAGCAGTACAGGGTTGAACACTGAAGCTTTCTTT
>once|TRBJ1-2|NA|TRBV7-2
CASSSGGNYGYTF
TGTGCCAGCAGCTCAGGAGGAAACTATGGCTACACCTTC
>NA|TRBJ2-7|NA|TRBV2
CASRIPPGVEQYF
TGTGCCAGCAGAATACCGCCCGGGGTCGAGCAGTACTTC
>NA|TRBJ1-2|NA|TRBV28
CASSLTRDYGYTF
TGTGCCAGCAGTTTGACCAGGGACTATGGCTACACCTTC
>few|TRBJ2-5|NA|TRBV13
CASSRATGEAETQYF
TGTGCCAGCAGCCGAGCAACAGGGGAGGCGGAGACCCAGTACTTC
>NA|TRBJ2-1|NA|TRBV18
CASSPGSSYNEQFF
TGTGCCAGCTCACCCGGGTCTTCCTACAATGAGCAGTTCTTC
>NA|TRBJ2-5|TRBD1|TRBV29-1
CSATTGGEETQYF
TGCAGCGCAACGACAGGGGGCGAAGAGACCCAGTACTTC
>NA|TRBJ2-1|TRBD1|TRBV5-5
CASSRTGSYNEQFF
TGTGCCAGCTCTAGGACAGGGTCCTACAATGAGCAGTTCTTC
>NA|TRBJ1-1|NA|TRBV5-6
CASSYSLNTEAFF
TGTGCCAGCAGCTACTCTTTGAACACTGAAGCTTTCTTT
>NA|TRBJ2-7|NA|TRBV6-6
CASSSTVSYEQYF
TGTGCCAGCAGCTCGACAGTATCCTACGAGCAGTACTTC
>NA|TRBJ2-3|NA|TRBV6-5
CASSRDTRTDTQYF
TGTGCCAGCAGTAGGGACACCCGCACAGATACGCAGTATTTT
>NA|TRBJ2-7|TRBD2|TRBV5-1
CASSFGLAGGNNYEQYF
TGCGCCAGCAGCTTCGGACTAGCGGGGGGTAATAACTACGAGCAGTACTTC
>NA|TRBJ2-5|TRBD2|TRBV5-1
CASSLVLAGNQETQYF
TGCGCCAGCAGCTTAGTCCTAGCGGGTAACCAAGAGACCCAGTACTTC
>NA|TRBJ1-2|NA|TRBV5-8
CASSPRQHGGESYTF
TGTGCCAGCAGCCCCCGTCAACATGGCGGGGAATCCTACACCTTC
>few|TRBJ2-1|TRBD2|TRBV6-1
CASSETASGGVNEQFF
TGTGCCAGCAGTGAAACGGCTAGCGGGGGGGTAAATGAGCAGTTCTTC
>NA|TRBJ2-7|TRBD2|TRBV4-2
CASSRSRGGLGEQYF
TGTGCCAGCAGCCGCAGTCGGGGAGGGCTTGGGGAGCAGTACTTC
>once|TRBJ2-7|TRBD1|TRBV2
CASSEENRGRYEQYF
TGTGCCAGCAGTGAAGAAAACAGGGGGCGATACGAGCAGTACTTC
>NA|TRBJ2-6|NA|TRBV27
CASSFRGTTSGANVLTF
TGTGCCAGCAGTTTCAGGGGAACGACCTCTGGGGCCAACGTCCTGACTTTC
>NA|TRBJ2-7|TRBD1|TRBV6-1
CASSDLDRTSSYEQYF
TGTGCCAGCAGTGATCTGGACAGGACGAGCTCCTACGAGCAGTACTTC
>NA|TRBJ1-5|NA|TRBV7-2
CASSSRDYQPQHF
TGTGCCAGCAGCTCGAGGGACTATCAGCCCCAGCATTTT
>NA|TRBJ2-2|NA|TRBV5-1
CASSSGGELFF
TGCGCCAGCAGCTCGGGAGGGGAGCTGTTTTTT
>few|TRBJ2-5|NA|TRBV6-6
CASSPGDRKETQYF
TGTGCCAGCAGCCCGGGTGACAGAAAAGAGACCCAGTACTTC
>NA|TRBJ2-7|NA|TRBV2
CASGGGPLSYEQYF
TGTGCCAGTGGCGGGGGCCCTCTTTCCTACGAGCAGTACTTC
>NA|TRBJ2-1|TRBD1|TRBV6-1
CASSGSGTDYNEQFF
TGTGCCAGCAGTGGATCCGGGACAGACTACAATGAGCAGTTCTTC
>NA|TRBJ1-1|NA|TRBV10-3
CAISESRDTEAFF
TGTGCCATCAGTGAGTCCAGGGACACTGAAGCTTTCTTT
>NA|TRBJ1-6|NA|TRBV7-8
CASSLFNRPGRSPLHF
TGTGCCAGCAGCTTATTCAATAGGCCAGGGCGCTCACCCCTCCACTTT
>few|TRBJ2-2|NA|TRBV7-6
CASSLTLPGHFTGELFF
TGTGCCAGCAGCCTTACCTTACCGGGACACTTCACCGGGGAGCTGTTTTTT